The rows below give T cell receptor beta chains drawn from one sample of a study of blood T cells in healthy people across ages. TCRdb reprocessed the 5' RACE reads with MiXCR, giving one entry per CDR3 protein. The sample lists 1.5 million to 2 million distinct CDR3 sequences, 28% seen once, with more than 6% in the top ten. What was sequenced was blood. These receptors were collected from a woman aged 25-40 years in good health. Each CDR3 is given with its conserved first and last residue. A D gene is named only where the DNA matches it firmly. The size entry is marked missing in some rows and otherwise reads once, few, many or a size class.

D gene: TRBD2; V gene: TRBV5-1; J gene: TRBJ2-1; clone size: NA; CDR3 protein: CASTAGDGSSYNEQFF; CDR3 DNA: TGCGCCAGCACCGCGGGAGACGGGAGCTCCTACAATGAGCAGTTCTTC
D gene: TRBD2; V gene: TRBV18; J gene: TRBJ2-5; clone size: NA; CDR3 protein: CASSPRRERSKETQYF; CDR3 DNA: TGTGCCAGCTCACCACGGCGGGAGAGGAGTAAAGAGACCCAGTACTTC
D gene: NA; V gene: TRBV3-1; J gene: TRBJ2-7; clone size: NA; CDR3 protein: CASSQDTGDYNEQYF; CDR3 DNA: TGTGCCAGCAGCCAAGATACAGGGGACTACAATGAGCAGTACTTC
D gene: TRBD2; V gene: TRBV10-3; J gene: TRBJ2-3; clone size: many; CDR3 protein: CAIRPVGAGGPVRRSDTQYF; CDR3 DNA: TGTGCCATCAGGCCTGTCGGGGCGGGAGGGCCAGTCCGCCGCTCAGATACGCAGTATTTT
D gene: NA; V gene: TRBV18; J gene: TRBJ2-5; clone size: NA; CDR3 protein: CASSLESGNLPQYF; CDR3 DNA: TGTGCCAGCTCGCTAGAGTCCGGGAACCTACCGCAGTACTTC
D gene: NA; V gene: TRBV20-1; J gene: TRBJ2-1; clone size: few; CDR3 protein: CSARDPSASGEFF; CDR3 DNA: TGCAGTGCTAGGGACCCTAGCGCCTCAGGGGAGTTCTTC
D gene: TRBD2; V gene: TRBV18; J gene: TRBJ2-5; clone size: NA; CDR3 protein: CASSPGLGGTQYF; CDR3 DNA: TGTGCCAGCTCACCGGGACTAGGGGGGACCCAGTACTTC
D gene: NA; V gene: TRBV20-1; J gene: TRBJ2-3; clone size: many; CDR3 protein: CSARDPTYTQYF; CDR3 DNA: TGCAGTGCTAGAGATCCGACTTATACGCAGTATTTT
D gene: NA; V gene: TRBV7-2; J gene: TRBJ2-3; clone size: few; CDR3 protein: CATKLDPTDTQYF; CDR3 DNA: TGTGCCACCAAACTAGATCCCACAGATACGCAGTATTTT
D gene: NA; V gene: TRBV20-1; J gene: TRBJ2-4; clone size: many; CDR3 protein: CSARGSGRSNLREYF; CDR3 DNA: TGCAGTGCTAGAGGGTCTGGACGGAGTAACCTGAGAGAGTACTTC
D gene: NA; V gene: TRBV20-1; J gene: TRBJ1-1; clone size: NA; CDR3 protein: CSARARSTEAFF; CDR3 DNA: TGCAGTGCTAGAGCCCGTTCGACCGAAGCTTTCTTT
D gene: NA; V gene: TRBV27; J gene: TRBJ1-2; clone size: many; CDR3 protein: CASSLSSSYGYTF; CDR3 DNA: TGTGCCAGCAGTTTATCCAGTAGTTATGGCTACACCTTC
D gene: NA; V gene: TRBV9; J gene: TRBJ1-3; clone size: NA; CDR3 protein: CASTGGSGNTAYF; CDR3 DNA: TGTGCCAGCACCGGTGGCTCTGGAAACACCGCATATTTT
D gene: NA; V gene: TRBV19; J gene: TRBJ1-5; clone size: NA; CDR3 protein: CASRNGRQPQHF; CDR3 DNA: TGTGCCAGTCGGAATGGTCGTCAGCCCCAGCATTTT
D gene: NA; V gene: TRBV5-1; J gene: TRBJ2-5; clone size: NA; CDR3 protein: CASSLMDNHEETQYF; CDR3 DNA: TGCGCCAGCAGCTTGATGGACAATCATGAAGAGACCCAGTACTTC
D gene: TRBD2; V gene: TRBV20-1; J gene: TRBJ2-1; clone size: NA; CDR3 protein: CSARDPNTAGGGWNEQFF; CDR3 DNA: TGCAGTGCTAGAGACCCGAATACAGCGGGAGGGGGGTGGAATGAGCAGTTCTTC
D gene: TRBD1; V gene: TRBV5-5; J gene: TRBJ2-7; clone size: few; CDR3 protein: CASSSTGGKGYEQYF; CDR3 DNA: TGTGCCAGCAGCTCTACAGGGGGCAAGGGCTATGAGCAGTACTTC
D gene: TRBD1; V gene: TRBV10-3; J gene: TRBJ1-5; clone size: few; CDR3 protein: CAISESDREGGQPQHF; CDR3 DNA: TGTGCCATCAGTGAGTCGGACAGGGAAGGCGGACAGCCCCAGCATTTT
D gene: TRBD2; V gene: TRBV2; J gene: TRBJ2-5; clone size: NA; CDR3 protein: CASSETSAGGRETQYF; CDR3 DNA: TGTGCCAGCAGTGAAACATCAGCGGGGGGCAGAGAGACCCAGTACTTC
D gene: TRBD2; V gene: TRBV11-2; J gene: TRBJ2-7; clone size: NA; CDR3 protein: CASSLGSGITYEQYF; CDR3 DNA: TGTGCCAGCAGCTTAGGTAGCGGGATCACCTACGAGCAGTACTTC
D gene: NA; V gene: TRBV27; J gene: TRBJ1-6; clone size: few; CDR3 protein: CASSSPSRRYNSPLHF; CDR3 DNA: TGTGCCAGCAGTTCTCCCTCTCGACGGTATAATTCACCCCTCCACTTT
D gene: NA; V gene: TRBV19; J gene: TRBJ2-1; clone size: few; CDR3 protein: CASSGVGRAISYNEQFF; CDR3 DNA: TGTGCCAGTAGTGGCGTCGGCAGGGCGATCTCCTACAATGAGCAGTTCTTC
D gene: NA; V gene: TRBV5-1; J gene: TRBJ1-1; clone size: NA; CDR3 protein: CASSLVARTGNTEAFF; CDR3 DNA: TGCGCCAGCAGCTTGGTGGCTAGAACCGGGAACACTGAAGCTTTCTTT
D gene: TRBD1; V gene: TRBV7-9; J gene: TRBJ2-7; clone size: NA; CDR3 protein: CASSSGGTGGVEQYF; CDR3 DNA: TGTGCCAGCAGCTCGGGGGGGACAGGGGGCGTCGAGCAGTACTTC
D gene: TRBD2; V gene: TRBV12-3/TRBV12-4; J gene: TRBJ2-3; clone size: NA; CDR3 protein: CAGSTLTSGTTDTQYF; CDR3 DNA: TGTGCCGGCAGTACCCTGACTAGCGGCACCACAGATACGCAGTATTTT
D gene: NA; V gene: TRBV27; J gene: TRBJ2-1; clone size: NA; CDR3 protein: CASSLDSFDNEQFF; CDR3 DNA: TGTGCCAGCAGTTTGGATAGCTTCGACAATGAGCAGTTCTTC
D gene: NA; V gene: TRBV29-1; J gene: TRBJ1-6; clone size: many; CDR3 protein: CSVLDGHGAYSPLHF; CDR3 DNA: TGCAGCGTTCTTGACGGCCATGGAGCTTATTCACCCCTCCACTTT
D gene: TRBD2; V gene: TRBV20-1; J gene: TRBJ2-1; clone size: many; CDR3 protein: CSARVLAGADNEQFF; CDR3 DNA: TGCAGTGCTAGAGTTCTAGCGGGAGCGGACAATGAGCAGTTCTTC
D gene: TRBD1; V gene: TRBV29-1; J gene: TRBJ2-7; clone size: few; CDR3 protein: CSAATGLGEQYF; CDR3 DNA: TGCAGCGCGGCGACAGGGCTGGGCGAGCAGTACTTC
D gene: NA; V gene: TRBV30; J gene: TRBJ1-2; clone size: many; CDR3 protein: CAWRAGQGGYGYTF; CDR3 DNA: TGTGCCTGGAGGGCCGGGCAGGGAGGCTATGGCTACACCTTC
D gene: NA; V gene: TRBV20-1; J gene: TRBJ2-3; clone size: NA; CDR3 protein: CSATVQSTDTQYF; CDR3 DNA: TGCAGTGCCACTGTACAAAGCACAGATACGCAGTATTTT
D gene: TRBD1; V gene: TRBV14; J gene: TRBJ2-5; clone size: NA; CDR3 protein: CASSTSGTGLYQETQYF; CDR3 DNA: TGTGCCAGCAGCACTTCCGGGACAGGTTTATACCAAGAGACCCAGTACTTC
D gene: TRBD2; V gene: TRBV20-1; J gene: TRBJ2-7; clone size: NA; CDR3 protein: CSAFGLAGRYEQYF; CDR3 DNA: TGCAGTGCTTTCGGACTAGCGGGACGCTACGAGCAGTACTTC
D gene: NA; V gene: TRBV10-3; J gene: TRBJ1-4; clone size: few; CDR3 protein: CAISESRTVATNEKLFF; CDR3 DNA: TGTGCCATCAGTGAGTCGAGGACAGTAGCAACTAATGAAAAACTGTTTTTT
D gene: NA; V gene: TRBV4-3; J gene: TRBJ1-4; clone size: many; CDR3 protein: CASSTQTDEKLFF; CDR3 DNA: TGCGCCAGCAGCACTCAGACGGATGAAAAACTGTTTTTT
D gene: TRBD1; V gene: TRBV12-3/TRBV12-4; J gene: TRBJ1-5; clone size: NA; CDR3 protein: CVSSSGTGLFRPQHF; CDR3 DNA: TGTGTCAGCAGTTCGGGGACAGGGCTTTTCCGGCCCCAGCATTTT
D gene: NA; V gene: TRBV4-3; J gene: TRBJ2-1; clone size: few; CDR3 protein: CASSHSGTQPYNEQFF; CDR3 DNA: TGCGCCAGCAGCCACTCCGGGACCCAGCCCTACAATGAGCAGTTCTTC
D gene: NA; V gene: TRBV2; J gene: TRBJ1-2; clone size: once; CDR3 protein: CASRRTGGGNYGYTF; CDR3 DNA: TGTGCCAGCAGACGAACGGGAGGGGGGAACTATGGCTACACCTTC
D gene: NA; V gene: TRBV10-3; J gene: TRBJ2-7; clone size: NA; CDR3 protein: CAIRAGQDEQYF; CDR3 DNA: TGTGCCATAAGGGCGGGGCAGGACGAGCAGTACTTC
D gene: NA; V gene: TRBV6-5; J gene: TRBJ2-7; clone size: few; CDR3 protein: CASGPRSRDEQYF; CDR3 DNA: TGTGCCAGCGGGCCCCGGTCTAGGGACGAGCAGTACTTC
D gene: TRBD2; V gene: TRBV6-1; J gene: TRBJ2-2; clone size: NA; CDR3 protein: CASSEASGDTGELFF; CDR3 DNA: TGTGCCAGCAGTGAAGCGAGCGGGGACACCGGGGAGCTGTTTTTT
D gene: NA; V gene: TRBV6-5; J gene: TRBJ1-2; clone size: NA; CDR3 protein: CATAKEENYGYTF; CDR3 DNA: TGTGCAACCGCTAAGGAGGAGAACTATGGCTACACCTTC
D gene: TRBD2; V gene: TRBV18; J gene: TRBJ2-1; clone size: few; CDR3 protein: CASSPTPGLADNEQFF; CDR3 DNA: TGTGCCAGCTCACCAACCCCCGGACTAGCGGACAATGAGCAGTTCTTC
D gene: NA; V gene: TRBV9; J gene: TRBJ1-1; clone size: NA; CDR3 protein: CASSERHGGLLDTEAFF; CDR3 DNA: TGTGCCAGCAGCGAGCGACACGGGGGGTTATTAGACACTGAAGCTTTCTTT
D gene: TRBD2; V gene: TRBV7-6; J gene: TRBJ2-3; clone size: NA; CDR3 protein: CASSFRLAGLTDTQYF; CDR3 DNA: TGTGCCAGCAGCTTCCGACTAGCGGGACTCACAGATACGCAGTATTTT
D gene: TRBD2; V gene: TRBV29-1; J gene: TRBJ2-7; clone size: many; CDR3 protein: CSVVSGTNYEQYF; CDR3 DNA: TGCAGCGTTGTGAGCGGGACTAACTACGAGCAGTACTTC
D gene: NA; V gene: TRBV9; J gene: TRBJ1-5; clone size: NA; CDR3 protein: CASSPSGPPPQHF; CDR3 DNA: TGTGCCAGCAGCCCCTCGGGACCTCCGCCCCAGCATTTT
D gene: NA; V gene: TRBV29-1; J gene: TRBJ2-7; clone size: NA; CDR3 protein: CSVAASFPRYEQYF; CDR3 DNA: TGCAGCGTTGCGGCGAGTTTTCCACGTTACGAGCAGTACTTC
D gene: NA; V gene: TRBV9; J gene: TRBJ1-5; clone size: NA; CDR3 protein: CASSVLPFGNQPQHF; CDR3 DNA: TGTGCCAGCAGCGTCCTCCCATTTGGCAATCAGCCCCAGCATTTT
D gene: NA; V gene: TRBV10-2; J gene: TRBJ2-3; clone size: NA; CDR3 protein: CASSGRTGRTDTQYF; CDR3 DNA: TGCGCCAGCAGTGGACGGACTGGCCGCACAGATACGCAGTATTTT
D gene: NA; V gene: TRBV19; J gene: TRBJ2-1; clone size: few; CDR3 protein: CATRGTPTYNEQFF; CDR3 DNA: TGTGCCACCCGGGGGACTCCTACCTACAATGAGCAGTTCTTC
D gene: TRBD1; V gene: TRBV12-3/TRBV12-4; J gene: TRBJ2-1; clone size: NA; CDR3 protein: CASRLTGGNGQFF; CDR3 DNA: TGTGCCAGCAGGTTGACAGGGGGCAATGGGCAGTTCTTC
D gene: TRBD1; V gene: TRBV20-1; J gene: TRBJ1-2; clone size: many; CDR3 protein: CSASGQQGDYGYTF; CDR3 DNA: TGCAGTGCTAGCGGTCAGCAGGGGGACTATGGCTACACCTTC
D gene: NA; V gene: TRBV2; J gene: TRBJ1-4; clone size: few; CDR3 protein: CASKRMVGTNEKLFF; CDR3 DNA: TGTGCCAGCAAGAGGATGGTCGGGACTAATGAAAAACTGTTTTTT
D gene: NA; V gene: TRBV20-1; J gene: TRBJ1-3; clone size: NA; CDR3 protein: CSASLDGHGGNTIYF; CDR3 DNA: TGCAGTGCTAGCCTGGACGGCCACGGCGGAAACACCATATATTTT
D gene: NA; V gene: TRBV20-1; J gene: TRBJ2-4; clone size: NA; CDR3 protein: CSARWELAKNIQYF; CDR3 DNA: TGCAGTGCTAGATGGGAGCTAGCCAAAAACATTCAGTACTTC
D gene: NA; V gene: TRBV24-1; J gene: TRBJ2-3; clone size: few; CDR3 protein: CATSDPDNYSQYF; CDR3 DNA: TGTGCCACCAGTGACCCCGACAATTACTCCCAGTATTTT